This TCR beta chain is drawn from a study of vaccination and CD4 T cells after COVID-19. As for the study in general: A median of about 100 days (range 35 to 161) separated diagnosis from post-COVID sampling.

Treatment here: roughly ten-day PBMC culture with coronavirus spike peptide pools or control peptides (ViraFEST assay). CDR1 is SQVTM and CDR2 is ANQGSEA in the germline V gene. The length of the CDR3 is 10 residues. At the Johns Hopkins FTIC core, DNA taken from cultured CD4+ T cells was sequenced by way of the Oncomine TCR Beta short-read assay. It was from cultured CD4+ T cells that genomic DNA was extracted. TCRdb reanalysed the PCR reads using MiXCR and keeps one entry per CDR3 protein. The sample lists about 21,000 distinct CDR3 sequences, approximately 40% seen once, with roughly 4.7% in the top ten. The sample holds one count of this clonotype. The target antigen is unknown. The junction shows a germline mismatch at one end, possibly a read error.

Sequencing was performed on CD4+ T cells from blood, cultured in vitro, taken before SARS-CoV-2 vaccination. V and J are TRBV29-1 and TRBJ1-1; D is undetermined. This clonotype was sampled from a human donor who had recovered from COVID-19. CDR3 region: CSVANSEAFF. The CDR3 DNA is TGCAGCGTTGCGAACTCTGAAGCTTTCTTT.